Here is one T cell receptor (beta chain) with its context. The antigen remains undetermined. Trimming removed 0 bases from V and 2 bases from J, with 15 bases in between. This CDR3 contains 17 residues. CDR1 is LGHNA, CDR2 YSLEER, per germline. The source of the sample is a study of CD8 T cell repertoires and HIV-1 epitope variants. Whole-study context: T cells were stimulated with Twenty-five Gag and Nef peptides separately. Controls included no peptide, Ebola AY9 epitope, and a CMV, EBV, flu pool. Equal numbers of autologous T cell-negative cells presented antigen to enriched T cells.

Sequencing was performed with immunoSEQ multiplex PCR; in TCRdb, only in-frame clones are kept and a portion is missing. The sample yields approximately 6,700 clones, 60% to 65% seen once. Study-wide results and limits: Of eight or nine antigen-specific beta clonotypes, six appeared to cross-react with escape variants.

This sequence was found in a male donor with HIV. The source material was cultured CD8+ T cells derived from PBMCs. This chain connects TRBV4-3 to TRBJ2-3; D possibly uses TRBD1 or TRBD2 (6 bases each). CDR3 loop: CASSQDAPGAYTDTQYF. The CDR3 bases are TGCGCCAGCAGCCAAGATGCGCCGGGGGCCTACACAGATACGCAGTATTTT.